Below, 2 T cell receptor beta chains from the same sample are listed, as sequenced in a study of blood T cell repertoires in COVID-19. Sequencing was performed with immunoSEQ multiplex PCR; in TCRdb, only in-frame clones are kept and a portion is missing. The repertoire holds about 80,000 clones, with around 76% as singletons. Sequenced material: peripheral blood. The receptors shown here come from a man between 65 and 79 years old with active or convalescent COVID-19.

The chain joins TRBV29-1 to TRBJ1-5; the D is unclear. In germline, CDR1 is SQVTM, CDR2 ANQGSEA. The germline V and J ends were trimmed by 7 bases and 3 bases, with 13 bases remaining between them. This CDR3 has 13 residues. The CDR3 region has the DNA TGCAGCGCGAAAAGTAACTACAATCAGCCCCAGCATTTT. This encodes CSAKSNYNQPQHF.

Comments on this clone: The same CDR3 also results from other DNA sequences found in this sample. The rearrangement joins TRBV6-6 to TRBJ2-5, with TRBD1 identical over 7 bases. Germline CDR1 reads MNHNY; CDR2 reads SVGAGI (reference sequence). The CDR3 totals 14 residues. With 7 bases clipped from V and 2 bases from J, the junction kept 7 bases outside the gene matches. CDR3 protein: CASKSTGKQETQYF. As DNA, the CDR3 is TGTGCCAGCAAATCGACAGGGAAACAAGAGACCCAGTACTTC.